A single sample gave rise to the 12 T cell receptor beta chains below, sequenced in a study of shared clonotypes between healthy human individuals (dated by TCRdb to about 2020). The receptor library was made with the immunoSEQ multiplex PCR assay. The table was pulled from immuneACCESS by TCRdb, which kept in-frame rearrangements only. Such tables lose some clones; where checked, under half of the loss comes from unresolved V genes, and the rest has no known cause. This sample gives roughly 500,000 clones in total; about 79% of them show up just once. The biggest ten clones account for 10% to 15% of the sample. The sample was PBMCs. The receptors were sampled from a middle-aged woman in good health. Some clones in this sample may be carry-over from other donors' samples.

The rearrangement joins TRBV9 to TRBJ2-2, with TRBD1 identical over 8 bases. The CDR3 totals 16 residues. The germline gives CDR1 SGDLS, CDR2 YYNGEE. The V gene end was trimmed by 5 bases and the J gene end by 6 bases; junction bases not matched to a gene: 12. The CDR3, as DNA: TGTGCCAGCAGAAAGACCGGGACAGGAGTGCCCGGGGAGCTGTTTTTT. It encodes CASRKTGTGVPGELFF.

This chain joins TRBV19 and TRBJ2-1; perhaps TRBD1 as D (6 bases). The V end was cut by 1 base, the J end by 10 bases, with 20 bases between. The CDR3 is 16 amino acids. The V gene's germline CDR1 is LNHDA and CDR2 SQIVND (reference sequence). CDR3 DNA sequence: TGTGCCAGTAGTATAGCTCCAGACAGGAGCATAAACGAGCAGTTCTTC. Amino acid sequence: CASSIAPDRSINEQFF.

The chain employs TRBV11-2 and TRBJ1-2, with D possibly matching TRBD1 (5 bases). Trimming stripped 5 bases from V and 6 bases from J, with 10 bases between. CDR3 length: 12 amino acids. CDR1 and CDR2 from the germline V gene are SGHAT and FQNNGV. The CDR3 nucleotides read TGTGCCAGCAGCCGGGGACTTAATGGCTACACCTTC. Translating it yields CASSRGLNGYTF. The full variable domain, its missing parts supplied by reference TRBV11-2 and TRBJ1-2, is EAGVAQSPRYKIIEKRQSVAFWCNPISGHATLYWYQQILGQGPKLLIQFQNNGVVDDSQLPKDRFSAERLKGVDSTLKIQPAKLEDSAVYLCASSRGLNGYTFGSGTRLTVV.

This clone has a handful of counts. The gene calls are TRBV18 and TRBJ1-3; 7 bases match TRBD1. CDR1 and CDR2 (germline): KGHSH, LQKENI. V shed 2 bases, J shed 2 bases, and the junction held 6 bases outside the gene matches. The CDR3 contains 16 residues. CDR3 nucleotide sequence: TGTGCCAGCTCACCAGACCTCGACAGGGCTGGAAACACCATATATTTT. Translation: CASSPDLDRAGNTIYF.

This clone appeared a single time. This chain links TRBV13 with TRBJ1-3; 11 positions match TRBD1. Germline V gene sequence: CDR1 PRHDT, CDR2 FYEKMQ (reference sequence). J gave up 3 bases and V 2 bases, and 9 bases lay outside the gene matches. CDR3 length: 18 residues. For the CDR3, the DNA is TGTGCCAGCAGCTTACCGGGACAGGGGGGAGATAGTGGAAACACCATATATTTT. Translating gives CASSLPGQGGDSGNTIYF.

This chain connects TRBV11-3 to TRBJ1-1; 10 nucleotides align to TRBD1. Germline V gene data show CDR1 as SGHNT and CDR2 as YENEEA. The CDR3 is made up of 13 amino acids. The J segment lost 4 bases and the V segment lost 4 bases, leaving 0 bases of the junction unmatched. CDR3 nucleotide sequence: TGTGCCAGCAGCTGGACAGGGGGCACTGAAGCTTTCTTT. Its translation is CASSWTGGTEAFF.

This chain uses TRBV6-1 with TRBJ1-4, with 7 nucleotides matching TRBD1. V shed 2 bases and J 6 bases; nucleotides not matched to a gene: 3. Germline CDR1 MNHNS, CDR2 SASEGT. CDR3 size: 14 residues. The CDR3 DNA reads as TGTGCCAGCAGTGAAAGAGGGGGCGATGAAAAACTGTTTTTT. Protein product: CASSERGGDEKLFF.

The V and J genes are TRBV6-5 and TRBJ1-2; possibly TRBD1 for D (5 bases). Trimming left V 2 bases short and J 3 bases short, with 10 bases between. In germline, CDR1 is MNHEY, CDR2 SVGAGI. The CDR3 sequence is 14 residues long. CDR3 sequence: CASSYVRGDYGYTF. The CDR3 bases are TGTGCCAGCAGTTACGTAAGGGGCGACTATGGCTACACCTTC.

The chain combines TRBV11-2 with TRBJ1-5; 7 bases match TRBD1. The CDR3 runs to 16 residues. With V trimmed by 1 base and J by 4 bases, 7 bases remained unmatched. The germline V gene encodes CDR1 SGHAT and CDR2 FQNNGV. The CDR3 bases are TGTGCCAGCAGCTTAGTTTCAGGGGGGAGGAATCAGCCCCAGCATTTT. Translating it yields CASSLVSGGRNQPQHF.

The sample holds many counts of this clone. Other DNA sequences of this sample code for an identical CDR3. The chain links TRBV25-1 to TRBJ2-5; D not certain. V lost 5 bases, J lost 3 bases, and 10 bases lay in between. Germline CDR1 and CDR2: MGHDK and SYGVNS. This CDR3 has 13 residues. The CDR3 protein is CASSWSAEETQYF. Written as DNA, the CDR3 is TGTGCCAGCAGTTGGTCCGCTGAAGAGACCCAGTACTTC.

To note about this clone: At one end the junction does not follow the germline gene, possibly because of a read error. The chain carries TRBV7-2 and TRBJ2-3; 9 bases fit TRBD1. This CDR3 has 17 residues. The germline V gene has CDR1 SGHTA and CDR2 FQGNSA. CDR3 in DNA: TGTGCCAGCAGCCTAGCCCCCGGGACAGGGCCCGCAGATACGCAGTATTTT. Its protein product is CASSLAPGTGPADTQYF.

This clone showed up many times. The chain employs TRBV11-2 and TRBJ2-2; D possibly uses TRBD1 or TRBD2 (5 bases each). The CDR3 is 17 residues long. Trimming removed 5 bases at V and 1 base at J, with 17 bases between. Looked up from germline, CDR1 is SGHAT and CDR2 is FQNNGV. CDR3 DNA: TGTGCCAGCAGCCTGAAGATGGGGGTCGGGAACACCGGGGAGCTGTTTTTT. It yields the protein CASSLKMGVGNTGELFF.